Listed here are 8 T cell receptor beta chains from one sample, sequenced in a study of cytomegalovirus exposure and HLA in healthy donors. Only in-frame clones appear in the TCRdb table, and some are missing; sequencing was by immunoSEQ multiplex PCR. The sample yields fewer than 350,000 clones, more than 75% seen once. The sequencing sample was made of PBMCs. The receptors derive from a young woman in good health and CMV-seronegative.

Notes on this clone: This sample includes further DNA sequences coding for the same CDR3. J is TRBJ1-3 and V is TRBV5-4; D is perhaps TRBD1 (5 bases). This CDR3 region has 14 residues. The germline CDR1 and CDR2 sequences are SGHNT and YYREEE (reference sequence). Trimming stripped 3 bases from V and 5 bases from J, with 12 bases between. This chain's CDR3 is CASSSGQGRNTIYF. The CDR3 DNA reads as TGTGCCAGCAGCTCGGGCCAGGGCAGAAACACCATATATTTT.

A single count supports this clone. The V call is TRBV15, the J call TRBJ2-3; D might be TRBD2 (6 bases). From germline, CDR1 is LNHNV and CDR2 YYDKDF (reference sequence). The CDR3 runs to 18 residues. The ends were cut back, 0 bases at V and 6 bases at J, with 22 bases in the middle. The CDR3 bases are TGTGCCACCAGCAGAGATGTGAGGGCAGCGGGCTCATCCGATACGCAGTATTTT. Its protein is CATSRDVRAAGSSDTQYF.

The rearrangement joins TRBV9 to TRBJ1-1; the D gene is possibly TRBD1 (6 bases). The CDR3 runs 14 residues. V lost 5 bases and J lost 1, with 12 bases in between. The V gene's germline CDR1 is SGDLS and CDR2 YYNGEE. CDR3 residues: CASRPPGQNTEAFF. CDR3 sequence (DNA): TGTGCCAGCAGGCCGCCGGGACAGAACACTGAAGCTTTCTTT.

The CDR3: CASSPLAGYEQYF. Written as DNA, the CDR3 is TGTGCCAGCAGTCCCCTCGCGGGATACGAGCAGTACTTC. The chain recombines TRBV6-5 with TRBJ2-7, with D perhaps TRBD2 (6 bases). CDR3 length: 13 amino acids. V gave up 5 bases and J gave up 4 bases, with 12 bases separating them. CDR1 and CDR2 (germline): MNHEY, SVGAGI.

This clone has just one count. The genes are TRBV4-1 and TRBJ2-1, with 7 bases matching TRBD2. With 1 base clipped from V and 10 bases from J, the junction kept 4 bases outside the gene matches. Germline-derived CDR1 and CDR2 are MGHRA and YSYEKL. The CDR3 consists of 13 residues. The CDR3: CASSQGTSREQFF. The CDR3 DNA follows: TGCGCCAGCAGCCAAGGGACTAGTAGGGAGCAGTTCTTC.

The V gene is TRBV28, the J gene TRBJ1-1, with 7 bases matching TRBD1. The V gene's germline CDR1 is MDHEN and CDR2 SYDVKM. V lost 2 bases to trimming and J lost 0 bases; unmatched junction nucleotides: 3. This CDR3 is 15 amino acids long. In DNA form, the CDR3 reads TGTGCCAGCAGTTTAGCAGGGGGAATGAACACTGAAGCTTTCTTT. This gives the protein CASSLAGGMNTEAFF.

This chain connects TRBV27 to TRBJ2-7; maybe TRBD2 (5 bases). The ends were cut back, 0 bases at V and 0 bases at J, with 9 bases in the middle. The CDR3 has 15 residues. Germline V gives CDR1 MNHEY, CDR2 SMNVEV (reference sequence). The CDR3 DNA reads as TGTGCCAGCAGTTTATCCGGCGGACTCTCCTACGAGCAGTACTTC. Residues: CASSLSGGLSYEQYF.

This rearrangement joins TRBV7-3 to TRBJ2-2, with 11 bases fitting TRBD2. This CDR3 region has 18 residues. V lost 2 bases to trimming and J lost 2 bases; unmatched junction nucleotides: 7. Germline loops: CDR1 SGHTA, CDR2 FQGTGA. The CDR3 protein is CASSLVGSGRANTGELFF. For the CDR3, the DNA is TGTGCCAGCAGCTTAGTTGGTAGCGGGAGGGCCAACACCGGGGAGCTGTTTTTT.